The entry below gives a single TCR beta chain sequence along with its context. The antigen it recognizes is unknown. The input lacks base qualities; no much larger clone sits a single base away. These data belong to a study of T cells in Graves' hyperthyroidism and ophthalmopathy (dated by TCRdb to the late 2010s). For the wider study: Peripheral blood samples were taken at initial diagnosis, before any treatment was given. Once sampling was done, hyperthyroidism patients were given methimazole at a starting dose of 30 mg daily, whereas ophthalmopathy patients were given high-dose intravenous methylprednisolone. Whether ophthalmopathy could be predicted prospectively was tested in an independent validation cohort made up of 18 hyperthyroidism patients plus 17 patients who later progressed to ophthalmopathy. TCR Vbeta CDR3 sequencing of 120 to 150 peripheral blood samples (roughly 41 ophthalmopathy, roughly 72 hyperthyroidism and about 17 progressor patients) is reported in the paper. To identify TCR V-J signatures that set the groups apart, the researchers used a discovery cohort of 100 patients, made up of around 42 with Graves' ophthalmopathy and 55 to 65 with stable Graves' hyperthyroidism. The 75 to 100 discovery patients were randomly divided into training and test sets at a 7:3 ratio. Thyroid tissue and blood T-cell repertoires from six Graves' hyperthyroidism patients were also compared in the study. On the study overall, not on this receptor specifically: Most expanded thyroid clonotypes (frequency above 0.001) were also detected in blood, suggesting blood repertoires may reflect thyroid immune responses. In validation, progression to ophthalmopathy was predicted by the model with approximately 67% sensitivity and just over 72% specificity, a median of roughly 6.4 months before onset. Sample size was not statistically predetermined, and blinding of investigators to group allocation was not performed. In cross-validation, a model built on a 13 V-J signature told ophthalmopathy apart from stable hyperthyroidism with over 85% sensitivity and approximately 81% specificity, and in testing the same model reached 80%/75%.

Amplification of TCR beta CDR3 regions was carried out from RNA transcripts. A first-round RT-PCR of the TCR CDR3 used the HTBI primer set with the Qiagen OneStep RT-PCR kit. Libraries were constructed in a second round of multiplex PCR, after which size selection and purification were performed. Sequencing of the libraries was done on an Illumina HiSeq2000 using paired-end 100 bp reads. As for how the authors treated the data: Raw data were processed with SOAPnuke, discarding reads with adapters, uncalled bases, mean Phred below 15, or no exact constant-primer or identifier match. COPE v1.2.5 was used to merge high-quality paired reads, and clonotypes were defined as unique nucleotide sequences. MiTCR v1.1 was used to align the clonotypes against IMGT TRBV, TRBD and TRBJ reference segments. The analysis included only V-J combinations with a frequency above 0.0001, which together covered around 99% of the repertoires. The TCS score was defined as F50 (clonal expansion) divided by E x V (chaos), with BLOSUM62-based TCRdist calculated between CDR3 peptides within each V-J. Welch's t-statistics and random forest reduced several hundred V-J features to about 13, which were used in a naive Bayes classifier (R e1071). The public sequencing data were trimmed at Q25 with fastp and processed into clonotypes with MiXCR by TCRdb, which kept only in-frame beta chains. For every CDR3 protein sequence, its rows merge into one entry that carries the most common genes and DNA. The V and J calls were determined by TCRdb, not by the authors. The sample table contains fewer than 900,000 distinct CDR3 sequences; only one count was recorded for roughly 15% of them. About 8.4% of the sample is taken by the ten largest.

Stable Graves' hyperthyroidism was defined as no progression to ophthalmopathy during 18 months of follow-up. The hyperthyroidism patients were between 18 and 65 years old and newly diagnosed, with a disease duration of less than 2 months. Patients with uncontrolled infections, other autoimmune diseases, pregnancy or lactation were excluded. Diagnoses were based on clinical symptoms, serum thyroxine and TRAb, thyroid ultrasound and orbital computed tomography. PBMCs were separated from roughly 10 ml of fresh peripheral blood using Ficoll-Paque density gradient centrifugation. Trizol reagent was used to extract total RNA, and RNA quality was then checked on an Agilent 2100 Bioanalyzer. Relative to germline, V is missing 4 bases and J is missing 4 bases, with 8 bases of the junction outside any gene match. Reading the germline V gene (reference sequence) gives CDR1 PRHDT and CDR2 FYEKMQ. Measured from the cysteine to the phenylalanine, the CDR3 is 16 residues long. The kept DNA is CDR3 alone, 48 bases in frame from the first base.

The source of this sequence is a man aged 18 to 29 with Graves' hyperthyroidism. The material sequenced was blood. The chain joins TRBV13 to TRBJ2-3; the central 10 bases match TRBD2. The sequence in DNA is TGTGCCAGCAGCTCTCTAGCGGGAGTTGTTTCAGATACGCAGTATTTT. This translates into CASSSLAGVVSDTQYF.